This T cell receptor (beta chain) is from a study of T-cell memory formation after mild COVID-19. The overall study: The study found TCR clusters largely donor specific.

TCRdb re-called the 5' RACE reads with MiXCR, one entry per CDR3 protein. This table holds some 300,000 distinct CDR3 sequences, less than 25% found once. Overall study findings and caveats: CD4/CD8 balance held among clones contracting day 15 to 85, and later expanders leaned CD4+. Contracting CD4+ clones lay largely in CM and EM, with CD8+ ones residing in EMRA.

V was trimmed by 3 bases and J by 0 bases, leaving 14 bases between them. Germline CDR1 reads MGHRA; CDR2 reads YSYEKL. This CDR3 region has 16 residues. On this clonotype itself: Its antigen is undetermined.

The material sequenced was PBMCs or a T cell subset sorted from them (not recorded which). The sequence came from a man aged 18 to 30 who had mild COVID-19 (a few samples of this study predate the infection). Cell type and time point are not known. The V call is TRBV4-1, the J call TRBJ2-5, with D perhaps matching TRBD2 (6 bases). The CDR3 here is CASSQAGGLYQETQYF. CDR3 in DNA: TGCGCCAGCAGCCAGGCAGGAGGGCTTTACCAAGAGACCCAGTACTTC.